The 11 T cell receptor beta chains below come from one sample, sequenced in a study of cytomegalovirus exposure and HLA in healthy donors. The PCR contained 60 Vbeta and 13 Jbeta primers. Method: immunoSEQ multiplex PCR; TCRdb's copy keeps in-frame clones and lacks some. This sample yields under 150,000 clones, of which around 60% are seen a single time; roughly 10% belongs to the top ten. Input material: PBMCs. The receptors stem from a middle-aged man in good health and CMV-seropositive.

J is TRBJ2-7 and V is TRBV4-1; D might be TRBD2 (5 bases). The CDR3 consists of 14 residues. The germline V and J ends were trimmed by 2 bases and 3 bases, with 11 bases remaining between them. The germline gives CDR1 MGHRA, CDR2 YSYEKL. The DNA of the CDR3 is TGCGCCAGCAGCCAAACGGGATCCGACTACGAGCAGTACTTC. It codes for CASSQTGSDYEQYF.

The chain links TRBV19 to TRBJ1-6, with 7 bases fitting TRBD1. J gave up 5 bases and V 4 bases, and 11 bases lay outside the gene matches. The V gene's germline CDR1 is LNHDA and CDR2 SQIVND (reference sequence). The CDR3 has 17 residues. CDR3 residues: CASSRGGSPADNSPLHF. CDR3 sequence (DNA): TGTGCCAGTAGTAGAGGGGGCAGTCCGGCAGATAATTCACCCCTCCACTTT.

In its sample, this clone was seen a few times. The rearrangement uses TRBV5-1 and TRBJ1-4, with D possibly matching TRBD1 (5 bases). The length of the CDR3 is 14 residues. Germline loops: CDR1 SGHRS, CDR2 YFSETQ. The ends were cut back, 0 bases at V and 2 bases at J, with 5 bases in the middle. In nucleotides, the CDR3 is TGCGCCAGCAGCTTGGACAGGACTAATGAAAAACTGTTTTTT. This translates into CASSLDRTNEKLFF. The variable domain in full, completed from reference TRBV5-1 and TRBJ1-4, reads KAGVTQTPRYLIKTRGQQVTLSCSPISGHRSVSWYQQTPGQGLQFLFEYFSETQRNKGNFPGRFSGRQFSNSRSEMNVSTLELGDSALYLCASSLDRTNEKLFFGSGTQLSVL.

The chain has TRBV4-1 and TRBJ1-5; possible D gene TRBD1, 6 bases. This CDR3 region has 17 residues. V lost 0 bases and J lost 4, with 16 bases in between. The V gene's germline CDR1 is MGHRA and CDR2 YSYEKL. CDR3 sequence reads: CASSQDLITGYNQPQHF. In DNA, the CDR3 is TGCGCCAGCAGCCAAGATTTAATTACAGGGTATAATCAGCCCCAGCATTTT.

Written as DNA, the CDR3 is TGTGCCAGCAGTGCGCAACAGGGGTTTGAAGCTTTCTTT. Its translation is CASSAQQGFEAFF. This chain uses TRBV2 with TRBJ1-1; TRBD1 matches 7 bases. V lost 4 bases and J lost 7; bases outside the gene matches: 6. The CDR3 loop spans 13 amino acids. CDR1 and CDR2 from the germline V gene are SNHLY and FYNNEI.

The chain employs TRBV7-9 and TRBJ2-3; weak D call: TRBD2 (5 bases). V lost 0 bases, J lost 1 base, and 20 bases lay in between. Germline values: CDR1 SEHNR, CDR2 FQNEAQ (reference sequence). This CDR3 region has 19 residues. In DNA, the CDR3 is TGTGCCAGCAGCTTAGCGCTCGGAGGCAGATCTAGGGGCACAGATACGCAGTATTTT. Protein product: CASSLALGGRSRGTDTQYF.

There are a few counts of this clone. The gene calls are TRBV11-3 and TRBJ2-1, with D uncertain. Trimming left V 2 bases short and J 5 bases short, with 7 bases between. The germline V gene has CDR1 SGHNT and CDR2 YENEEA. CDR3 length: 13 residues. The CDR3 sequence is CASSLNRDNEQFF. Here the CDR3 DNA reads TGTGCCAGCAGCTTAAACCGAGACAATGAGCAGTTCTTC.

This clone was counted a single time. The rearrangement joins TRBV4-2 to TRBJ2-5; D not resolved. V was trimmed by 1 base and J by 4 bases, leaving 13 bases between them. Germline CDR1 reads LGHNA; CDR2 reads YNFKEQ. The CDR3 runs 15 residues. The CDR3 sequence: CASSQVDPGRETQYF. CDR3 sequence (DNA): TGTGCCAGCAGCCAAGTCGATCCAGGCCGAGAGACCCAGTACTTC.

This clone came up once. This sequence joins TRBV19 and TRBJ2-1, with D perhaps TRBD1 (6 bases). This CDR3 region has 17 residues. Germline lookup yields CDR1 LNHDA and CDR2 SQIVND (reference sequence). Trimming removed 3 bases from V and 0 bases from J, with 15 bases in between. CDR3 sequence: CASSIGTGQSSYNEQFF. For the CDR3, the DNA is TGTGCCAGTAGTATCGGTACAGGACAGAGCTCCTACAATGAGCAGTTCTTC. Full variable domain (missing parts from reference TRBV19 and TRBJ2-1): DGGITQSPKYLFRKEGQNVTLSCEQNLNHDAMYWYRQDPGQGLRLIYYSQIVNDFQKGDIAEGYSVSREKKESFPLTVTSAQKNPTAFYLCASSIGTGQSSYNEQFFGPGTRLTVL.

This chain links TRBV6-1 with TRBJ1-5; D is possibly TRBD1 (5 bases). V lost 1 base and J lost 9, with 13 bases in between. The CDR3 loop spans 14 amino acids. From germline, CDR1 is MNHNS and CDR2 SASEGT. CDR3 sequence: CASSEDRLQGPQHF. The DNA for the CDR3 is TGTGCCAGCAGTGAAGACAGACTCCAGGGGCCCCAGCATTTT.

This rearrangement joins TRBV4-1 to TRBJ2-7, with TRBD1 matching 8 bases. The CDR3 consists of 15 residues. After removal of 6 bases from V and 5 bases from J, the junction contained 12 bases not matched to a gene. Germline V CDR1 and CDR2: MGHRA, YSYEKL. The CDR3 bases are TGCGCCAGCAGTCACACCACGACAGGGGCCAACGAGCAGTACTTC. Amino acids: CASSHTTTGANEQYF.